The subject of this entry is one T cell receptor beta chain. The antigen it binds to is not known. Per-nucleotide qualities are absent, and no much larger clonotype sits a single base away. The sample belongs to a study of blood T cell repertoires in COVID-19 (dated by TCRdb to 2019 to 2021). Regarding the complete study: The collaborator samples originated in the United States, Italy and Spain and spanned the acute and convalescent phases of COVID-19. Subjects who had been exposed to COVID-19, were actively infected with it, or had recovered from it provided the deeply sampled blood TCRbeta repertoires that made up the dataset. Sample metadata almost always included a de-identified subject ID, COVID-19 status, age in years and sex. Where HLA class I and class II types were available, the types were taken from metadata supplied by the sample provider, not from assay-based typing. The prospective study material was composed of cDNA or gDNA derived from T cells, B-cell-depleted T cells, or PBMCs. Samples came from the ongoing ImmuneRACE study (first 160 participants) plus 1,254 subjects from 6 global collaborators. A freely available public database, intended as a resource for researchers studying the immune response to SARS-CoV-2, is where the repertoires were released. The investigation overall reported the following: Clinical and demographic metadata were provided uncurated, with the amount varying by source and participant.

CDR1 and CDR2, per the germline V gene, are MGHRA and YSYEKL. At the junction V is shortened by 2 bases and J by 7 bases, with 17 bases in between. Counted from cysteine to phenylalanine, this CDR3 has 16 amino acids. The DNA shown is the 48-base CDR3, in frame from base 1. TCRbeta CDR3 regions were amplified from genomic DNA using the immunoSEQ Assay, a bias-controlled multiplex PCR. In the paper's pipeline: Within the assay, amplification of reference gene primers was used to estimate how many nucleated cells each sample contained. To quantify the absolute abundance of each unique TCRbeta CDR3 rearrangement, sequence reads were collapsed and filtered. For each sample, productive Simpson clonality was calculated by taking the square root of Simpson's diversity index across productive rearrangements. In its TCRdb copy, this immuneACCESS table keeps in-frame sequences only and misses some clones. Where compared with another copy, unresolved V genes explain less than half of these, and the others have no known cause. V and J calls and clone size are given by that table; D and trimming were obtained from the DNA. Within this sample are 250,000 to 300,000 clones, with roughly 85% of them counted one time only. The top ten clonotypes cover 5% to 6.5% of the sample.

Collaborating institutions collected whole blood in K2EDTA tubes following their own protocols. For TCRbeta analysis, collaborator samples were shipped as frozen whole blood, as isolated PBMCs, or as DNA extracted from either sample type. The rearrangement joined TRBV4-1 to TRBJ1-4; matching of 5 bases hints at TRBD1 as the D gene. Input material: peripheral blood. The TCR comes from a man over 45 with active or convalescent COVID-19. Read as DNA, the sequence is TGCGCCAGCAGCCAACCCCCGGACATAGCCGGTGAAAAACTGTTTTTT. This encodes CASSQPPDIAGEKLFF.